This T cell receptor beta chain emerged from a study of blood T cells in healthy people across ages. Findings and limits, study-wide: Lack of knowledge of donor CMV status possibly confounded expanded clonotype changes.

This clonotype was counted only a few times. Antigen specificity is unknown. V gave up 5 bases and J gave up 4 bases; unmatched junction bases: 15. Germline loops: CDR1 SGHTA, CDR2 FQGNSA. The CDR3 totals 17 residues. The use of a sample-barcoded 5' primer and a J-beta primer mix characterized a second PCR of roughly 6 to 12 cycles. TCRdb re-analysed the 5' RACE reads in MiXCR, keeping a single row per CDR3 protein. The data show 750,000 to 850,000 distinct CDR3 sequences, 20% to 30% seen once. This same sample was also part of a study on T cells of mothers and their children. That study adds: Pairs that are related and pairs that are unrelated have TCR recombination output shaped similarly by thymic selection. Related mother-child pairs shared marginally more repertoire than unrelated pairs, though not significantly.

The specimen sequenced was blood. The clonotype comes from a boy between 10 and 17 years old in good health. This chain uses TRBV7-2 with TRBJ2-7; the match to TRBD2 covers 9 bases. The CDR3 protein is CASSLTPGLALIYEQYF. For the CDR3, the DNA is TGTGCCAGCAGCCTGACCCCCGGACTAGCGCTTATATACGAGCAGTACTTC. The entire variable domain, with the rest obtained from reference TRBV7-2 and TRBJ2-7, is as follows: GAGVSQSPSNKVTEKGKDVELRCDPISGHTALYWYRQSLGQGLEFLIYFQGNSAPDKSGLPSDRFSAERTGGSVSTLTIQRTQQEDSAVYLCASSLTPGLALIYEQYFGPGTRLTVT.